These T cell receptor beta chains were read from a single sample in a study of regulatory T cells in long-lasting Graves disease. TCRdb itself ran the multiplex PCR reads through MiXCR, one entry per CDR3 protein. Among approximately 460,000 distinct CDR3 sequences listed, less than 20% were seen once. These same records also appear under a second study, on T cells in Graves' hyperthyroidism and ophthalmopathy.

The sequencing used peripheral blood mononuclear cells (PBMCs), collected at new diagnosis, from a patient treated with antithyroid drugs. These receptors were taken from a woman in her 30s with Graves disease. CDR3s include the opening cysteine and the closing phenylalanine or tryptophan. A D gene is named only where the DNA matches it firmly. Clone size appears in some rows only: once, few, many, or a class for an expanded clone.

D	V	size	J	CDR3	DNA
TRBD2	TRBV7-2	many	TRBJ2-2	CASSPGLAGVTGELFF	TGTGCCAGCAGCCCGGGACTAGCGGGAGTTACCGGGGAGCTGTTTTTT
NA	TRBV30	many	TRBJ1-1	CACFIGGVNTEAFF	TGTGCCTGTTTTATCGGGGGGGTGAACACTGAAGCTTTCTTT
TRBD2	TRBV10-3	few	TRBJ2-2	CAITPLAGAGELFF	TGTGCCATCACCCCCCTAGCGGGAGCCGGGGAGCTGTTTTTT
TRBD1	TRBV30	few	TRBJ2-1	CAWIAEETGWYNEQFF	TGTGCCTGGATAGCCGAGGAGACAGGGTGGTACAATGAGCAGTTCTTC
NA	TRBV11-2	many	TRBJ2-5	CASSLGDVQGETQYF	TGTGCCAGCAGCTTAGGTGATGTCCAGGGGGAGACCCAGTACTTC
TRBD1	TRBV19	NA	TRBJ2-5	CASSEGGRYQETQYF	TGTGCCAGTAGTGAAGGGGGCAGGTACCAAGAGACCCAGTACTTC
TRBD1	TRBV20-1	many	TRBJ2-7	CSAMVGDRLSYEQYF	TGCAGTGCTATGGTGGGGGACAGGCTGTCCTACGAGCAGTACTTC
TRBD2	TRBV5-1	many	TRBJ2-3	CASSPRGSSDTQYF	TGCGCCAGCAGCCCGCGGGGGAGCAGCGATACGCAGTATTTT
TRBD2	TRBV6-1	many	TRBJ2-1	CASRPPGLVVSEQFF	TGTGCCAGCAGGCCTCCGGGACTAGTGGTGAGTGAGCAGTTCTTC
NA	TRBV7-9	NA	TRBJ2-1	CASSWGVGNEQFF	TGTGCCAGCAGCTGGGGGGTAGGCAATGAGCAGTTCTTC